The 29 T cell receptor beta chains in this list originate from one sample, sequenced in a study of T cell responses to AZD1222 COVID-19 vaccine. The protocol was immunoSEQ multiplex PCR, while the TCRdb copy is restricted to in-frame clones and leaves out a portion. Among around 130,000 clones listed, over 85% were seen once. The specimen was peripheral blood, collected on day 0 of AZD1222 vaccination. All receptors derive from an adult in good health.

The chain has TRBV20-1 and TRBJ2-2; D uncertain. The V gene lost 3 bases and the J gene lost 6 bases, with 14 bases spanning the gap. Germline values: CDR1 DFQATT, CDR2 SNEGSKA (reference sequence). This CDR3 has 14 amino acids. CDR3 sequence: CSASVDVRAGELFF. The CDR3 bases are TGCAGTGCTAGTGTGGACGTAAGGGCCGGGGAGCTGTTTTTT.

The CDR3 loop is CSVQQGSSLKEQYF. The CDR3 region has the DNA TGCAGCGTCCAACAGGGGTCGTCGCTTAAGGAGCAGTACTTC. The chain joins TRBV29-1 to TRBJ2-7; 7 bases agree with TRBD1. Unmatched junction bases numbered 15, after V lost 6 bases and J lost 7 bases. The CDR3 is made up of 14 amino acids. Germline V gene data show CDR1 as SQVTM and CDR2 as ANQGSEA.

The J gene is TRBJ2-1, the V gene TRBV6-5, with TRBD2 as a possible D gene (7 bases). Germline V gene sequence: CDR1 MNHEY, CDR2 SVGAGI. This CDR3 comprises 15 residues. V was shortened by 4 bases and J by 2 bases, with 12 bases between the two germline ends. CDR3 in DNA: TGTGCCAGCAGTTCTTTAGGGGGGGCCTACAATGAGCAGTTCTTC. Translated: CASSSLGGAYNEQFF.

The table lists this clone with a count of one. The V gene is TRBV18, the J gene TRBJ1-4, with TRBD1 as a possible D gene (5 bases). Trimming pared 3 bases from V and 6 bases from J, leaving 14 bases between. Germline V gives CDR1 KGHSH, CDR2 LQKENI. The CDR3 length is 15 residues. CDR3 protein: CASSPNSWGDEKLFF. The CDR3 DNA is TGTGCCAGCTCACCGAATTCTTGGGGCGATGAAAAACTGTTTTTT.

J is TRBJ1-6 and V is TRBV27, with D tentatively TRBD1 (6 bases). Per the germline V gene, CDR1 is MNHEY and CDR2 is SMNVEV (reference sequence). Trimming left V 0 bases short and J 9 bases short, with 12 bases between. This CDR3 comprises 15 residues. The CDR3 is CASSLSQGQGSPLHF. Here the CDR3 DNA reads TGTGCCAGCAGTTTATCACAGGGACAAGGTTCACCCCTCCACTTT.

The chain carries TRBV7-9 and TRBJ2-2; 7 nucleotides match TRBD2. Germline V gene data show CDR1 as SEHNR and CDR2 as FQNEAQ (reference sequence). V was pared by 0 bases and J by 5 bases, with 6 bases of the junction left unmatched. The CDR3 is 16 residues long. The DNA for the CDR3 is TGTGCCAGCAGCTTAGCCGCGCAGGGACTAACCGGGGAGCTGTTTTTT. Its protein product is CASSLAAQGLTGELFF.

The chain carries TRBV29-1 and TRBJ2-1; possible D gene TRBD2, 6 bases. The CDR3 contains 12 residues. Trimming left V 1 base short and J 8 bases short, with 9 bases between. Per the germline V gene, CDR1 is SQVTM and CDR2 is ANQGSEA. The CDR3, as DNA: TGCAGCGTTGAAGTCGGAGGGCATGAGCAGTTCTTC. Protein: CSVEVGGHEQFF.

This rearrangement joins TRBV11-3 to TRBJ2-2; D may be TRBD1 (5 bases). V lost 4 bases to trimming and J lost 4 bases, with 16 bases between them. The germline V gene encodes CDR1 SGHNT and CDR2 YENEEA. This CDR3 has 16 amino acids. For the CDR3, the DNA is TGTGCCAGCAGCTCGTTGAAGCAGGGATCCACCGGGGAGCTGTTTTTT. Protein sequence: CASSSLKQGSTGELFF.

The chain uses TRBV7-2 and TRBJ1-1; D is perhaps TRBD1 (6 bases). The CDR3 length is 13 residues. Germline V gene sequence: CDR1 SGHTA, CDR2 FQGNSA. V lost 4 bases and J 3 bases, leaving 9 bases between the germline ends. The CDR3: CASSYKGDTEAFF. Here the CDR3 DNA reads TGTGCCAGCAGCTATAAGGGGGACACTGAAGCTTTCTTT.

This rearrangement joins TRBV27 to TRBJ1-3; the match to TRBD1 covers 11 bases. This CDR3 contains 14 residues. Per germline, CDR1 MNHEY and CDR2 SMNVEV (reference sequence). V gave up 5 bases and J gave up 8 bases; unmatched junction bases: 5. CDR3 nucleotides: TGTGCCAGCAGTAGGACAGGGGGCACAGACACCATATATTTT. Translated: CASSRTGGTDTIYF.

The V gene is TRBV19, the J gene TRBJ1-5, with D perhaps matching TRBD1 (6 bases). The CDR3 extends over 13 amino acids. From germline, CDR1 is LNHDA and CDR2 SQIVND (reference sequence). V gave up 4 bases and J gave up 6 bases, with 10 bases separating them. CDR3 region: CASSRQGLQPQHF. The CDR3 nucleotides are TGTGCCAGTAGTAGGCAGGGGCTTCAGCCCCAGCATTTT.

The J gene is TRBJ1-6, the V gene TRBV2; D perhaps matches TRBD1 (6 bases). This CDR3 has 13 amino acids. V dropped 6 bases and J dropped 4 bases, with 7 bases sitting between them. Germline V gene sequence: CDR1 SNHLY, CDR2 FYNNEI. CDR3 amino acids: CASRDSYNSPLHF. The CDR3 DNA follows: TGTGCCAGCAGGGACAGTTATAATTCACCCCTCCACTTT.

This chain connects TRBV7-9 to TRBJ1-5; D perhaps matches TRBD1 (5 bases). Germline V gene data show CDR1 as SEHNR and CDR2 as FQNEAQ (reference sequence). This CDR3 contains 15 residues. The ends were cut back, 5 bases at V and 7 bases at J, with 18 bases in the middle. CDR3 bases: TGTGCCAGCAGCAAAGGTGGGGGGTACCGGCAGCCCCAGCATTTT. Translating it yields CASSKGGGYRQPQHF. Based on the CDR3 plus reference TRBV7-9 and TRBJ1-5, the full variable domain is DTGVSQNPRHKITKRGQNVTFRCDPISEHNRLYWYRQTLGQGPEFLTYFQNEAQLEKSRLLSDRFSAERPKGSFSTLEIQRTEQGDSAMYLCASSKGGGYRQPQHFGDGTRLSIL.

The genes are TRBV12-5 and TRBJ1-3; D remains ambiguous. Germline loops: CDR1 LGHNT, CDR2 FRNRAP. V lost 0 bases and J lost 5, with 8 bases in between. CDR3 length: 14 amino acids. In DNA, the CDR3 is TGTGCTAGTGGTTTGGTCCCACCGAGAAACACCATATATTTT. It translates to CASGLVPPRNTIYF.

This chain links TRBV11-2 with TRBJ1-6; 9 bases agree with TRBD1. The CDR3 length is 15 residues. Germline V gives CDR1 SGHAT, CDR2 FQNNGV. Trimming removed 1 base from V and 9 bases from J; junction bases left unmatched: 4. The CDR3 DNA reads TGTGCCAGCAGCTTAGGAGGACAGGGGTTTTCACCCCTCCACTTT. Its translation: CASSLGGQGFSPLHF.

The DNA for the CDR3 is TGTGCCAGTAGTATGACCCCACTCGGACTAGCGGGGTACACAGATACGCAGTATTTT. Its protein product is CASSMTPLGLAGYTDTQYF. This chain links TRBV19 with TRBJ2-3; 12 bases map to TRBD2. The CDR3 is 19 residues long. Trimming at V came to 3 bases and at J to 2 bases, leaving 12 bases not matched to a gene. Germline loops: CDR1 LNHDA, CDR2 SQIVND (reference sequence).

The CDR3 region has the DNA TGTGCCAGCTCACCTTCGGGAGATAGCAATCAGCCCCAGCATTTT. This translates into CASSPSGDSNQPQHF. V gene TRBV18 combines with J gene TRBJ1-5; D call uncertain. Germline V gene sequence: CDR1 KGHSH, CDR2 LQKENI. This CDR3 is 15 amino acids long. The V and J ends lost 3 bases and 0 bases respectively, with 9 bases between them.

V is TRBV29-1 and J is TRBJ2-1, with 11 bases matching TRBD2. CDR3 length equals 13 residues. In germline, CDR1 is SQVTM, CDR2 ANQGSEA. The V segment lost 3 bases and the J segment 8 bases; nucleotides outside the gene matches: 3. CDR3 region: CSVDSGRAYEQFF. The CDR3 DNA is TGCAGCGTTGATAGCGGGAGGGCCTATGAGCAGTTCTTC.

The rearrangement joins TRBV12-3 or TRBV12-4 to TRBJ1-2, with D possibly being TRBD1 (6 bases). V was shortened by 3 bases and J by 4 bases, with 9 bases between the two germline ends. The CDR3 spans 13 residues. CDR3 coding DNA: TGTGCCAGCAGTTTTTCAGGGGCCTATGGCTACACCTTC. Translated: CASSFSGAYGYTF.

The gene calls are TRBV28 and TRBJ2-7; the D is unclear. Trimming shortened V by 6 bases and J by 5 bases, and 8 bases separated the two germline ends. The CDR3 loop spans 11 amino acids. Looked up from germline, CDR1 is MDHEN and CDR2 is SYDVKM. DNA of the CDR3: TGTGCCAGCAGCCCTTCTGACGAGCAGTACTTC. Translating it yields CASSPSDEQYF.

This sequence joins TRBV7-9 and TRBJ2-5; maybe TRBD2 (5 bases). In germline, CDR1 is SEHNR, CDR2 FQNEAQ (reference sequence). The V gene lost 4 bases and the J gene lost 5 bases, with 17 bases spanning the gap. This CDR3 region has 15 residues. The CDR3, as DNA: TGTGCCAGCAGCTCCCTGCTTACGCGGAGGGAGACCCAGTACTTC. Amino acids: CASSSLLTRRETQYF.

This chain joins TRBV6-6 and TRBJ2-1; 12 bases align to TRBD2. Per the germline V gene, CDR1 is MNHNY and CDR2 is SVGAGI (reference sequence). This CDR3 has 14 amino acids. V lost 5 bases and J lost 6; bases outside the gene matches: 2. DNA of the CDR3: TGTGCCAGCAGTCGACTAGCGGGAGTCAATGAGCAGTTCTTC. It yields the protein CASSRLAGVNEQFF.

This rearrangement joins TRBV24-1 to TRBJ1-5; D is possibly TRBD1 (6 bases). Germline CDR1 and CDR2: KGHDR and SFDVKD. This CDR3 has 13 amino acids. Deletions cut 4 bases from V and 5 bases from J, with 8 bases between. The CDR3: CATSERQDQPQHF. In DNA, the CDR3 is TGTGCCACCAGTGAGCGACAGGATCAGCCCCAGCATTTT.

The genes are TRBV5-1 and TRBJ2-5; no firm D call. Per germline, CDR1 SGHRS and CDR2 YFSETQ. The CDR3 sequence is 11 residues long. V shed 6 bases and J shed 4 bases, with 7 bases lying between them. CDR3 sequence reads: CASTPGETQYF. The CDR3 nucleotides read TGCGCCAGCACCCCCGGAGAGACCCAGTACTTC.

The V gene is TRBV2, the J gene TRBJ2-5, with D tentatively TRBD1 (5 bases). Germline-derived CDR1 and CDR2 are SNHLY and FYNNEI. The CDR3 covers 13 residues. V was clipped by 6 bases and J by 5 bases, with 13 bases between them. This chain's CDR3 is CASRKGIGETQYF. CDR3 DNA sequence: TGTGCCAGCAGGAAGGGGATCGGGGAGACCCAGTACTTC. Filled out from reference TRBV2 and TRBJ2-5, the complete variable domain reads EPEVTQTPSHQVTQMGQEVILRCVPISNHLYFYWYRQILGQKVEFLVSFYNNEISEKSEIFDDQFSVERPDGSNFTLKIRSTKLEDSAMYFCASRKGIGETQYFGPGTRLLVL.

The rearrangement uses TRBV7-2 and TRBJ1-2, with D unclear. V was cut by 1 base and J by 8 bases, with 11 bases left in between. The CDR3 is 13 amino acids. Germline assignment: CDR1 SGHTA and CDR2 FQGNSA. CDR3 nucleotide sequence: TGTGCCAGCAGCTTAGAGCCTGGAGAGGGCTACACCTTC. Translated, it gives CASSLEPGEGYTF.

The chain joins TRBV2 to TRBJ2-3; D gene uncertain. Germline CDR1 is SNHLY and CDR2 is FYNNEI. V was shortened by 2 bases and J by 4 bases, with 4 bases between the two germline ends. The CDR3 extends over 12 amino acids. CDR3 in amino acids: CASSERADTQYF. CDR3 bases: TGTGCCAGCAGTGAACGAGCAGATACGCAGTATTTT.

Written as DNA, the CDR3 is TGTGCCAGTAGTATACTTCAAGATACGCAGTATTTT. This encodes CASSILQDTQYF. The V and J genes are TRBV19 and TRBJ2-3; D gene unclear. This CDR3 is 12 amino acids long. From germline, CDR1 is LNHDA and CDR2 SQIVND (reference sequence). Trimming cost V 2 bases and J 5 bases, with 5 bases left between them.

V usage is TRBV9 and J usage is TRBJ2-2; TRBD2 agrees at 14 bases. The CDR3 has 18 residues. Germline V lookup: CDR1 SGDLS, CDR2 YYNGEE. Losses at the gene ends were 0 bases for V and 0 bases for J; bases not matched to a gene: 1. CDR3: CASSVGLAGGSNTGELFF. The CDR3 coding sequence is TGTGCCAGCAGCGTAGGACTAGCGGGAGGGTCGAACACCGGGGAGCTGTTTTTT.